A selection of T cell receptor beta chains follows, all from one sample in a study of shared clonotypes between healthy human individuals. Method: immunoSEQ multiplex PCR; TCRdb's copy keeps in-frame clones and lacks some. The sample holds roughly 330,000 clones, around 74% seen once. Sequencing was carried out using memory CD4+ T cells sorted from blood. These receptors all stem from a man aged 30-40 years in good health. Both conserved end residues are part of each CDR3. A D gene is named only where the DNA matches it firmly. Rows may omit the clone size; those that give it use once, few, many or a size class.

j_call: TRBJ2-2; v_call: TRBV6-6; d_call: TRBD2; clone_size: NA; cdr3_nt: TGTGCCAGCAAACCCACTAGCGGACATGGGACCGGGGAGCTGTTTTTT; cdr3_aa: CASKPTSGHGTGELFF
j_call: TRBJ2-7; v_call: TRBV28; d_call: NA; clone_size: NA; cdr3_nt: TGTGCCAGCAGTTTACTGGGATCCACCTACGAGCAGTACTTC; cdr3_aa: CASSLLGSTYEQYF
j_call: TRBJ2-5; v_call: TRBV5-4; d_call: NA; clone_size: NA; cdr3_nt: TGTGCCAGCAGCTTTCCGAGGGGGCAAGAGACCCAGTACTTC; cdr3_aa: CASSFPRGQETQYF
j_call: TRBJ2-1; v_call: TRBV4-2; d_call: TRBD2; clone_size: NA; cdr3_nt: TGTGCCAGCAGCCAAGGGACTAGCGGGGGATCAGATGAGCAGTTCTTC; cdr3_aa: CASSQGTSGGSDEQFF
j_call: TRBJ2-5; v_call: TRBV4-1; d_call: TRBD1; clone_size: NA; cdr3_nt: TGCGCCAGCAGCCAAGGATCACAGGGGGCGTATATTGGAGAGACCCAGTACTTC; cdr3_aa: CASSQGSQGAYIGETQYF
j_call: TRBJ1-2; v_call: TRBV5-1; d_call: NA; clone_size: NA; cdr3_nt: TGCGCCAGCAGCCCCGGGACGGAGGTCTATGGCTACACCTTC; cdr3_aa: CASSPGTEVYGYTF
j_call: TRBJ2-5; v_call: TRBV11-2; d_call: TRBD2; clone_size: NA; cdr3_nt: TGTGCCAGCAGCCCCGGGGGTAGCGGGAGGCTGAGCTCAGAGACCCAGTACTTC; cdr3_aa: CASSPGGSGRLSSETQYF
j_call: TRBJ2-7; v_call: TRBV30; d_call: NA; clone_size: NA; cdr3_nt: TGTGCCTGGAGTGCCCTCCCGGCAGGAATCTACGAGCAGTACTTC; cdr3_aa: CAWSALPAGIYEQYF
j_call: TRBJ2-3; v_call: TRBV6-6; d_call: NA; clone_size: NA; cdr3_nt: TGTGCCAGCAGTTCATTGGATACGCAGTATTTT; cdr3_aa: CASSSLDTQYF
j_call: TRBJ2-7; v_call: TRBV5-1; d_call: NA; clone_size: NA; cdr3_nt: TGCGCCAGCAAGGCCCTGACAGGTGCCTACGAGCAGTACTTC; cdr3_aa: CASKALTGAYEQYF
j_call: TRBJ2-1; v_call: TRBV5-1; d_call: TRBD2; clone_size: many; cdr3_nt: TGCGCCAGCAGCTTGAGTACTGGACTAGCCCACAATGAGCAGTTCTTC; cdr3_aa: CASSLSTGLAHNEQFF
j_call: TRBJ1-1; v_call: TRBV2; d_call: NA; clone_size: once; cdr3_nt: TGTGCCAGCTTACTTGAGACGGATTGGGGCAACACTGAAGCTTTCTTT; cdr3_aa: CASLLETDWGNTEAFF
j_call: TRBJ1-4; v_call: TRBV4-1; d_call: TRBD1; clone_size: NA; cdr3_nt: TGCGCCAGCCGTAATCTCGGACAGGACCGTAATGAAAAACTGTTTTTT; cdr3_aa: CASRNLGQDRNEKLFF
j_call: TRBJ2-1; v_call: TRBV11-3; d_call: NA; clone_size: NA; cdr3_nt: TGTGCCAGCAGCTTAGGGACTGAGCAGTTCTTC; cdr3_aa: CASSLGTEQFF
j_call: TRBJ2-7; v_call: TRBV4-3; d_call: TRBD1; clone_size: NA; cdr3_nt: TGCGCCAGCAGCCAAGAATGGGGACAGCACTACGAGCAGTACTTC; cdr3_aa: CASSQEWGQHYEQYF
j_call: TRBJ2-2; v_call: TRBV6-1; d_call: TRBD2; clone_size: NA; cdr3_nt: TGTGCCAGCAAAGCTAGCGGCACCGGGGAGCTGTTTTTT; cdr3_aa: CASKASGTGELFF
j_call: TRBJ1-3; v_call: TRBV9; d_call: NA; clone_size: NA; cdr3_nt: TGTGCCAGCAGCGTAGCGGGTGCCTCTGGAAACACCATATATTTT; cdr3_aa: CASSVAGASGNTIYF
j_call: TRBJ2-7; v_call: TRBV6-6; d_call: NA; clone_size: few; cdr3_nt: TGTGCCAGCAGTTACCCGGGACAGCGTCCGGGACTCTACTTC; cdr3_aa: CASSYPGQRPGLYF
j_call: TRBJ2-1; v_call: TRBV6-1; d_call: NA; clone_size: NA; cdr3_nt: TGTGCCAGCAGTGAGGCCTCGGGACCTAAGCAGTTCTTC; cdr3_aa: CASSEASGPKQFF
j_call: TRBJ2-5; v_call: TRBV15; d_call: NA; clone_size: few; cdr3_nt: TGTGCCACCAGCATGTTGAGACGGGAGACCCAGTACTTC; cdr3_aa: CATSMLRRETQYF
j_call: TRBJ1-5; v_call: TRBV7-6; d_call: NA; clone_size: NA; cdr3_nt: TGTGCCAGCAGCTTAGTTACAGGCCCCAATCAGCCCCAGCATTTT; cdr3_aa: CASSLVTGPNQPQHF
j_call: TRBJ2-1; v_call: TRBV29-1; d_call: NA; clone_size: NA; cdr3_nt: TGCAGCGACGGCGCTTGGTACAATGAGCAGTTCTTC; cdr3_aa: CSDGAWYNEQFF
j_call: TRBJ2-1; v_call: TRBV14; d_call: TRBD2; clone_size: NA; cdr3_nt: TGTGCCAGCAGCCCAACCCGGACTAGCGGGTTGGCGGTTGGACTTGAGCAGTTCTTC; cdr3_aa: CASSPTRTSGLAVGLEQFF
j_call: TRBJ1-2; v_call: TRBV19; d_call: TRBD1; clone_size: NA; cdr3_nt: TGTGCCAGTAGTATAGGCCGACAGGGTGGCTACACCTTC; cdr3_aa: CASSIGRQGGYTF
j_call: TRBJ2-7; v_call: TRBV7-9; d_call: TRBD1; clone_size: NA; cdr3_nt: TGTGCCAGCAGCTTGGGACAGCCAGCCTACGAGCAGTACTTC; cdr3_aa: CASSLGQPAYEQYF
j_call: TRBJ2-6; v_call: TRBV18; d_call: TRBD1; clone_size: NA; cdr3_nt: TGTGCCAGCTCACCGGGACAGGCCTCTCCCTCTGGGGCCAACGTCCTGACTTTC; cdr3_aa: CASSPGQASPSGANVLTF
j_call: TRBJ2-1; v_call: TRBV30; d_call: NA; clone_size: few; cdr3_nt: TGTGCCTGGCAGCCGGCGCTGTATCTACCTCACGGGGGTCCCAAAAACTACAATGAGCAGTTCTTC; cdr3_aa: CAWQPALYLPHGGPKNYNEQFF
j_call: TRBJ2-7; v_call: TRBV5-4; d_call: NA; clone_size: NA; cdr3_nt: TGTGCCAGCAGGAATGACCCGGTCTCCTACGAGCAGTACTTC; cdr3_aa: CASRNDPVSYEQYF
j_call: TRBJ2-7; v_call: TRBV28; d_call: TRBD2; clone_size: NA; cdr3_nt: TGTGCCAGCAGTTTCCGGAGTAGCGGGAGGCAACCGTACGAGCAGTACTTC; cdr3_aa: CASSFRSSGRQPYEQYF
j_call: TRBJ2-5; v_call: TRBV7-2; d_call: NA; clone_size: many; cdr3_nt: TGTGCCAGCAGCTTTATGGGCGGACAAGAGACCCAGTACTTC; cdr3_aa: CASSFMGGQETQYF
j_call: TRBJ1-4; v_call: TRBV30; d_call: NA; clone_size: NA; cdr3_nt: TGTGCCTGGAGTTTACAGGGAAGGGGGTCCGGTGAAAAACTGTTTTTT; cdr3_aa: CAWSLQGRGSGEKLFF
j_call: TRBJ2-3; v_call: TRBV7-2; d_call: NA; clone_size: NA; cdr3_nt: TGTGCCAGCAGCTTATACGGGGATACGCAGTATTTT; cdr3_aa: CASSLYGDTQYF
j_call: TRBJ2-5; v_call: TRBV5-1; d_call: NA; clone_size: NA; cdr3_nt: TGCGCCAGCAGCTCCCGGGCTAGGTGGGAGACCCAGTACTTC; cdr3_aa: CASSSRARWETQYF
j_call: TRBJ1-1; v_call: TRBV28; d_call: TRBD1; clone_size: NA; cdr3_nt: TGTGCCAGCAGTCCGCCAGGGGGCAGGACTGAAGCTTTCTTT; cdr3_aa: CASSPPGGRTEAFF
j_call: TRBJ2-7; v_call: TRBV11-2; d_call: NA; clone_size: NA; cdr3_nt: TGTGCCAGCAGCTCTACCCGGATCGAGCAGTACTTC; cdr3_aa: CASSSTRIEQYF
j_call: TRBJ2-2; v_call: TRBV25-1; d_call: TRBD2; clone_size: NA; cdr3_nt: TGTGCCAGCAGTGAGCCAAGCGGGAGTCAGGCCGGGGAGCTGTTTTTT; cdr3_aa: CASSEPSGSQAGELFF
j_call: TRBJ2-5; v_call: TRBV10-2; d_call: NA; clone_size: NA; cdr3_nt: TGCGCCAGCAGACGAGGGCAGCAAGAGACCCAGTACTTC; cdr3_aa: CASRRGQQETQYF
j_call: TRBJ1-5; v_call: TRBV5-8; d_call: NA; clone_size: NA; cdr3_nt: TGTGCCAGCAGCCCCTTCAATCAGCCCCAGCATTTT; cdr3_aa: CASSPFNQPQHF
j_call: TRBJ1-5; v_call: TRBV19; d_call: NA; clone_size: few; cdr3_nt: TGTGCCAGTAGTATAGAGAAGCGAGCGGGGGGTCAGCCCCAGCATTTT; cdr3_aa: CASSIEKRAGGQPQHF